Each of the 25 T cell receptor beta chains below was sequenced from the same sample in a study of T cell changes during pregnancy in multiple sclerosis. The method was immunoSEQ multiplex PCR; TCRdb's version includes in-frame clones alone and lacks a portion of them. In the table there are 45,000 to 55,000 clones, roughly 92% of which are singletons. The sequencing used CD4+ T cells from peripheral blood mononuclear cells, collected in the second trimester of pregnancy. The receptor set was obtained from a female donor in good health, enrolled as a control in a pregnancy study.

This chain connects TRBV28 to TRBJ2-3; D might be TRBD2 (5 bases). The CDR3 loop spans 15 amino acids. V gave up 6 bases and J gave up 0 bases, with 13 bases separating them. Germline V gene data show CDR1 as MDHEN and CDR2 as SYDVKM. The CDR3 DNA reads as TGTGCCAGCAGCCGTCGACTATCCAGCACAGATACGCAGTATTTT. Its protein product is CASSRRLSSTDTQYF.

This chain links TRBV10-3 with TRBJ2-1; possibly TRBD1 for D (5 bases). Germline CDR1 reads ENHRY; CDR2 reads SYGVKD. This CDR3 region has 19 residues. The ends were cut back, 0 bases at V and 0 bases at J, with 18 bases in the middle. CDR3 residues: CAISESTQTGHSSYNEQFF. DNA for the CDR3: TGTGCCATCAGTGAGTCGACTCAAACAGGCCATAGCTCCTACAATGAGCAGTTCTTC.

The chain uses TRBV5-6 and TRBJ2-5; TRBD2 matches at 10 bases. With 2 bases clipped from V and 5 bases from J, the junction kept 6 bases outside the gene matches. The CDR3 consists of 15 residues. Germline V gene data show CDR1 as SGHDT and CDR2 as YYEEEE. CDR3 loop: CASSFPLAGEETQYF. CDR3 nucleotide sequence: TGTGCCAGCAGCTTCCCCCTAGCGGGAGAGGAGACCCAGTACTTC.

The V call is TRBV28, the J call TRBJ2-6; D unclear. Trimming removed 2 bases at V and 0 bases at J, with 11 bases between. The CDR3 length is 17 residues. CDR1 and CDR2 from the germline V gene are MDHEN and SYDVKM. The CDR3 region has the DNA TGTGCCAGCAGTTTAGGTTTAGTAAGCTCTGGGGCCAACGTCCTGACTTTC. The encoded protein is CASSLGLVSSGANVLTF.

A note on this clone: Within the sample, other DNA sequences also encode this same CDR3. The V and J genes are TRBV6-6 and TRBJ2-1; 8 bases line up with TRBD1. CDR1 MNHNY and CDR2 SVGAGI come from the germline V gene (reference sequence). The trim removed 5 bases at V and 0 bases at J, leaving 3 bases unmatched. There are 15 residues in the CDR3. The DNA of the CDR3 is TGTGCCAGCAGTAGACAGGGGAGCTCCTACAATGAGCAGTTCTTC. Protein: CASSRQGSSYNEQFF.

Comment on this clone: Germline and junction disagree at one end, which may indicate a read error. The chain links TRBV7-7 to TRBJ2-2; TRBD2 aligns across 9 bases. CDR1 and CDR2 from the germline V gene are SSHAT and FNYEAQ (reference sequence). The CDR3 loop spans 14 amino acids. CDR3 nucleotide sequence: TGTGCTAGCAGCTCTAGCGGGGCAGCCGGGGAGCTGTTTTTT. The encoded protein is CASSSSGAAGELFF. The full variable domain, in which reference TRBV7-7 and TRBJ2-2 provide the parts outside the CDR3, is GAGVSQSPRYKVTKRGQDVTLRCDPISSHATLYWYQQALGQGPEFLTYFNYEAQPDKSGLPSDRFSAERPEGSISTLTIQRTEQRDSAMYRCASSSSGAAGELFFGEGSRLTVL.

This chain joins TRBV28 and TRBJ1-5, with a tentative D call TRBD1 (5 bases). Germline CDR1 and CDR2: MDHEN and SYDVKM. The V end lost 5 bases, the J end lost 3 bases, and 11 bases lay between the germline ends. CDR3 size: 14 residues. CDR3 DNA sequence: TGTGCCAGCAGTCAATCAGGGCCCAATCAGCCCCAGCATTTT. It specifies CASSQSGPNQPQHF.

This CDR3 reads CASSFGKGAVNYGYTF. CDR3 sequence (DNA): TGTGCCAGCAGCTTCGGGAAGGGGGCTGTAAACTATGGCTACACCTTC. This chain uses TRBV5-6 with TRBJ1-2, with 7 bases fitting TRBD1. V shed 2 bases and J 2 bases; nucleotides not matched to a gene: 9. Germline lookup yields CDR1 SGHDT and CDR2 YYEEEE. CDR3 length equals 16 residues.

V and J are TRBV7-8 and TRBJ2-1, with 9 bases fitting TRBD2. The V segment lost 0 bases and the J segment 9 bases; nucleotides outside the gene matches: 6. This CDR3 is 15 amino acids long. The germline gives CDR1 SGHVS, CDR2 FQNEAQ. CDR3 region: CASSLAGLAGTEQFF. The CDR3 region has the DNA TGTGCCAGCAGCTTAGCAGGCCTAGCGGGAACTGAGCAGTTCTTC.

This chain uses TRBV10-3 with TRBJ2-6, with 9 positions matching TRBD1. Germline V gene data show CDR1 as ENHRY and CDR2 as SYGVKD. J was trimmed by 4 bases and V by 2 bases; bases with no gene match: 9. The CDR3 length is 18 residues. In nucleotides, the CDR3 is TGTGCCATCAGTGAGGGAAGGACAGGGGTCCCCGGGGCCAACGTCCTGACTTTC. This gives the protein CAISEGRTGVPGANVLTF.

The rearrangement joins TRBV4-1 to TRBJ1-2; 8 bases match TRBD1. The trim removed 2 bases at V and 7 bases at J, leaving 12 bases unmatched. Germline-derived CDR1 and CDR2 are MGHRA and YSYEKL. The CDR3 consists of 16 residues. The CDR3 DNA follows: TGCGCCAGCAGCCAAACCTTTACAGGGGGTAGATTTGGCTACACCTTC. Its protein product is CASSQTFTGGRFGYTF.

The chain is built from TRBV6-5 and TRBJ2-7, with 7 positions matching TRBD1. The V gene end was trimmed by 0 bases and the J gene end by 3 bases; junction bases not matched to a gene: 5. Germline assignment: CDR1 MNHEY and CDR2 SVGAGI. The CDR3 extends over 15 amino acids. CDR3 in amino acids: CASSYSSTGSYEQYF. The CDR3 DNA follows: TGTGCCAGCAGTTACTCTTCGACAGGGAGCTACGAGCAGTACTTC.

The rearrangement links TRBV5-1 to TRBJ2-3, with 11 bases identical to TRBD2. The V and J ends lost 4 bases and 5 bases, in that order; junction bases with no gene match: 12. The CDR3 sequence is 17 residues long. Germline values: CDR1 SGHRS, CDR2 YFSETQ. The CDR3 sequence is CASSLAYSGGGEDTQYF. DNA for the CDR3: TGCGCCAGCAGCCTCGCCTATAGCGGGGGGGGTGAAGATACGCAGTATTTT.

The rearrangement joins TRBV5-6 to TRBJ1-5, with TRBD1 as a possible D gene (5 bases). CDR1 SGHDT and CDR2 YYEEEE come from the germline V gene. Trimming took off 4 bases at V and 4 bases at J, with 9 bases between the two ends. This CDR3 is 13 amino acids long. CDR3 region: CASSPGGNQPQHF. In nucleotides, the CDR3 is TGTGCCAGCAGCCCCGGGGGTAATCAGCCCCAGCATTTT.

The chain couples TRBV6-7 to TRBJ2-4; TRBD1 matches at 9 bases. TRBV6-7 is treated as an ORF (open reading frame) with a function not yet certain. The CDR3 spans 17 residues. V lost 5 bases and J lost 7; bases outside the gene matches: 15. In DNA, the CDR3 is TGTGCCAGCAGTACGAGACAGGGGGGTTTGTCGCGGAACATTCAGTACTTC. This translates into CASSTRQGGLSRNIQYF.

The chain links TRBV6-1 to TRBJ1-1; TRBD1 agrees at 7 bases. Per the germline V gene, CDR1 is MNHNS and CDR2 is SASEGT. J was trimmed by 3 bases and V by 6 bases; bases with no gene match: 7. This CDR3 is 14 amino acids long. CDR3 in amino acids: CASSRGQVDTEAFF. The CDR3 coding sequence is TGTGCCAGCAGCCGCGGACAGGTGGACACTGAAGCTTTCTTT.

V and J are TRBV5-4 and TRBJ1-3; D not resolved. V was clipped by 4 bases and J by 4 bases, with 9 bases between them. The CDR3 has 13 amino acids. The germline V gene encodes CDR1 SGHNT and CDR2 YYREEE (reference sequence). CDR3 nucleotides: TGTGCCAGCAGCGACTATGGGGGAAACACCATATATTTT. As protein: CASSDYGGNTIYF.

The chain recombines TRBV7-2 with TRBJ2-3, with a tentative D call TRBD1 (5 bases). V was cut by 1 base and J by 6 bases, with 14 bases left in between. The CDR3 is 15 residues long. In germline, CDR1 is SGHTA, CDR2 FQGNSA. The CDR3 sequence: CASSLEAGLADTQYF. Written as DNA, the CDR3 is TGTGCCAGCAGCTTAGAAGCAGGGTTGGCGGATACGCAGTATTTT.

The chain's CDR3 is CASSPLPDRTNEQFF. The DNA of the CDR3 is TGTGCCAGCTCACCATTACCGGACAGGACCAATGAGCAGTTCTTC. The rearrangement joins TRBV18 to TRBJ2-1, with TRBD1 identical over 7 bases. The CDR3 has 15 amino acids. Per germline, CDR1 KGHSH and CDR2 LQKENI. J lost 6 bases, V lost 2 bases, and 7 bases had no gene match.

The genes are TRBV11-2 and TRBJ2-1; 11 positions match TRBD2. V was clipped by 5 bases and J by 4 bases; unmatched bases: 7. Germline assignment: CDR1 SGHAT and CDR2 FQNNGV. This CDR3 region has 16 residues. In nucleotides, the CDR3 is TGTGCCAGCAGCGCAGACCTAGCGGGGGGTTACAATGAGCAGTTCTTC. Amino acids: CASSADLAGGYNEQFF.

This chain uses TRBV6-5 with TRBJ2-3; tentatively, D is TRBD2 (6 bases). This CDR3 is built from 14 residues. V was clipped by 5 bases and J by 3 bases, with 12 bases between them. Germline V gene sequence: CDR1 MNHEY, CDR2 SVGAGI. In DNA, the CDR3 is TGTGCCAGCAGTACTCGGGAGCATACAGATACGCAGTATTTT. Translating gives CASSTREHTDTQYF.

This clone has only one observation. This chain joins TRBV6-5 and TRBJ2-2, with 8 bases aligning to TRBD2. CDR3 length equals 14 residues. After removal of 7 bases from V and 4 bases from J, the junction contained 5 bases not matched to a gene. CDR1 is MNHEY, CDR2 SVGAGI, per germline. CDR3 residues: CASTGRARTGELFF. CDR3 in DNA: TGTGCCAGCACCGGGAGGGCGCGCACCGGGGAGCTGTTTTTT.

In nucleotides, the CDR3 is TGTGCCGGGAACGGTCCTAGCGGGGAAGATACGCAGTATTTT. Protein: CAGNGPSGEDTQYF. The chain has TRBV30 and TRBJ2-3; TRBD2 matches at 9 bases. There are 14 residues in the CDR3. Trimming at V came to 8 bases and at J to 5 bases, leaving 11 bases not matched to a gene. Per the germline V gene, CDR1 is GTSNPN and CDR2 is SVGIG (reference sequence).

This chain connects TRBV2 to TRBJ2-1, with 8 bases matching TRBD2. V trimming: 5 bases; J trimming: 7 bases; junction bases outside the gene matches: 7. CDR3 length equals 14 residues. Germline V CDR1 and CDR2: SNHLY, FYNNEI. Written as DNA, the CDR3 is TGTGCCAGCAGTCTCAGCGGGAGTGGAAATGAGCAGTTCTTC. It specifies CASSLSGSGNEQFF.

This chain uses TRBV7-2 with TRBJ2-7; TRBD2 agrees at 8 bases. V lost 5 bases, J lost 3 bases, and 3 bases stayed unmatched. CDR3 length: 13 amino acids. CDR1 SGHTA and CDR2 FQGNSA come from the germline V gene. The CDR3 sequence: CASSPRGGYEQYF. CDR3 nucleotide sequence: TGTGCCAGCAGCCCCCGGGGGGGCTACGAGCAGTACTTC.